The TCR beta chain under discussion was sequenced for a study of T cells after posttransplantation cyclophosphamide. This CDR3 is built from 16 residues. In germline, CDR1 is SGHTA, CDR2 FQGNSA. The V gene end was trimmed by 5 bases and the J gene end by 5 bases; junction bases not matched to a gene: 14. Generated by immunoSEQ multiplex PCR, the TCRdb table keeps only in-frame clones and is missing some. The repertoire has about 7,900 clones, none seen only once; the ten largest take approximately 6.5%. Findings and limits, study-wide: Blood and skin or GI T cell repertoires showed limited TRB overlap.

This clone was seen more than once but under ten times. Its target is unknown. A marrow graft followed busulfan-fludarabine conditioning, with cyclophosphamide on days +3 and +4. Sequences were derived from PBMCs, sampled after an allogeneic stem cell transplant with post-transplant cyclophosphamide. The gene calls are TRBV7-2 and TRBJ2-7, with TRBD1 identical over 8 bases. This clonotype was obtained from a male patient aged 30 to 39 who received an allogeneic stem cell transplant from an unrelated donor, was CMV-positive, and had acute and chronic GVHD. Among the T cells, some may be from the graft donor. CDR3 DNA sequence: TGTGCCAGCAGCCCTTACCTAAGGACAGGGACCCACGAGCAGTACTTC. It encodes CASSPYLRTGTHEQYF.